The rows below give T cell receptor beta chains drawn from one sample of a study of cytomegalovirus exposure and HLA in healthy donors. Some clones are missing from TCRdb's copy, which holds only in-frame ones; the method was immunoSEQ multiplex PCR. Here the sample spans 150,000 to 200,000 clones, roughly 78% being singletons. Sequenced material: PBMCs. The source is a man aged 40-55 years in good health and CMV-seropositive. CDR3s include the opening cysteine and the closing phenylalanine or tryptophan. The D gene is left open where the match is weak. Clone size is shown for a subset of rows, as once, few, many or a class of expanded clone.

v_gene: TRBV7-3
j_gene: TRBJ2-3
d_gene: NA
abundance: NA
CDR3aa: CASSLSGPGTDTQYF
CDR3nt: TGTGCCAGCAGCTTATCAGGGCCTGGCACAGATACGCAGTATTTT

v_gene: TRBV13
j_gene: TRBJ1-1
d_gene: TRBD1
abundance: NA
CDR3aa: CASSLEGQGAAFF
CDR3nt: TGTGCCAGCAGCTTAGAGGGACAGGGAGCAGCTTTCTTT

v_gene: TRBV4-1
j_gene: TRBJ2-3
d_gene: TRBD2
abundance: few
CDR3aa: CASSQVASTSASTDTQYF
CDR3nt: TGCGCCAGCAGCCAAGTTGCATCGACTAGCGCGAGCACAGATACGCAGTATTTT

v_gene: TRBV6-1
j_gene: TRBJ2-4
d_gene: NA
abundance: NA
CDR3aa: CASSSELAKNIQYF
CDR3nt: TGTGCCAGCAGCTCCGAGTTAGCCAAAAACATTCAGTACTTC

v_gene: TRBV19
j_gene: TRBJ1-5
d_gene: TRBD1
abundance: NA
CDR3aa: CASSIWDRENQPQHF
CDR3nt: TGTGCCAGTAGTATATGGGACAGGGAAAATCAGCCCCAGCATTTT

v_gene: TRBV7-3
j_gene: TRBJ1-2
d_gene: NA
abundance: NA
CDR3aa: CASSPGTFDGYTF
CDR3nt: TGTGCCAGCAGCCCGGGGACATTCGATGGCTACACCTTC

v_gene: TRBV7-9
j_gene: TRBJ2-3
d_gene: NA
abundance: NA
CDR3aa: CASSPDSHTDTQYF
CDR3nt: TGTGCCAGCAGTCCTGACAGCCACACAGATACGCAGTATTTT

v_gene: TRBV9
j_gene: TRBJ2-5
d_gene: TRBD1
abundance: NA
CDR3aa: CASKAGTGVQETQYF
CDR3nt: TGTGCCAGCAAGGCGGGGACAGGGGTTCAAGAGACCCAGTACTTC

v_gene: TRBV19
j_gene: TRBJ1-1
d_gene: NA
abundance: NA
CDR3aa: CASKRDTEAFF
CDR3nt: TGTGCCAGTAAGAGAGACACTGAAGCTTTCTTT

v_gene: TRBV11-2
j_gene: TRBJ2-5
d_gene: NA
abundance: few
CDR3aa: CASSLVRGTQETQYF
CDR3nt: TGTGCCAGCAGCTTAGTTCGGGGAACCCAAGAGACCCAGTACTTC

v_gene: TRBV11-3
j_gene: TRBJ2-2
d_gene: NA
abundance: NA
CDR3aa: CASSLETSSGTGELFF
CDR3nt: TGTGCCAGCAGCTTAGAAACTAGCTCCGGCACCGGGGAGCTGTTTTTT

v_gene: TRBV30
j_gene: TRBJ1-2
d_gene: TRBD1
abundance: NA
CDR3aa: CAWIYDRGGGYTF
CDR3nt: TGTGCCTGGATCTATGACAGGGGTGGAGGCTACACCTTC

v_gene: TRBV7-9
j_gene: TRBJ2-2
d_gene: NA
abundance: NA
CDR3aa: CASSGRGIGTGELFF
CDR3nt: TGTGCCAGCAGCGGTCGGGGGATCGGCACCGGGGAGCTGTTTTTT

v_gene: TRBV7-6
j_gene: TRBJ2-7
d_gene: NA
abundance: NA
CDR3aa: CASSWGEGHSYEQYF
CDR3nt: TGTGCCAGCAGCTGGGGGGAGGGACACTCCTACGAGCAGTACTTC

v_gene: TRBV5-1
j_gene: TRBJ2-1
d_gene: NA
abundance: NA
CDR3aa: CASSLAGFPYNEQFF
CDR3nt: TGCGCCAGCAGCTTGGCCGGGTTCCCCTACAATGAGCAGTTCTTC

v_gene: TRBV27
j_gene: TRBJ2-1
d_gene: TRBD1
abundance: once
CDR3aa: CASRRDRLYNEQFF
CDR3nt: TGTGCCAGCAGACGGGACAGACTCTACAATGAGCAGTTCTTC

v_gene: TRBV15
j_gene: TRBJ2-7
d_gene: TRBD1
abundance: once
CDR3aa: CATSRGFGTEYEQYF
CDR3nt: TGTGCCACCAGCAGAGGGTTTGGGACAGAATACGAGCAGTACTTC

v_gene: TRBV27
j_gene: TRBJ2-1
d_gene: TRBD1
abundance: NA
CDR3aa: CASSVTGSDEQFF
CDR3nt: TGTGCCAGCAGTGTGACAGGGTCGGATGAGCAGTTCTTC

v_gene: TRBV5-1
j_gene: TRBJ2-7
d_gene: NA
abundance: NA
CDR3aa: CASSLVADKGEQYF
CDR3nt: TGCGCCAGCAGCTTGGTGGCAGACAAGGGGGAGCAGTACTTC

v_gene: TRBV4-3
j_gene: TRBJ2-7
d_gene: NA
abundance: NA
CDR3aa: CASSQSAGSSYEQYF
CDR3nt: TGCGCCAGCAGCCAGAGTGCAGGCAGCTCCTACGAGCAGTACTTC

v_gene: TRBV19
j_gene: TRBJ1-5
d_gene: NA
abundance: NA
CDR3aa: CASSIGDQPQHF
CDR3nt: TGTGCCAGTAGTATCGGTGATCAGCCCCAGCATTTT

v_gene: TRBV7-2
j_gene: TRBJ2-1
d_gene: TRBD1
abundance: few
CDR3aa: CASSSTGQGARNEQFF
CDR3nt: TGTGCCAGCAGCTCCACCGGACAGGGGGCGAGGAATGAGCAGTTCTTC

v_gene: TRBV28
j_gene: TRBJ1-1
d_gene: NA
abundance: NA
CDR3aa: CASSPGGILNTEAFF
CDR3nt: TGTGCCAGCAGCCCCGGGGGTATCCTGAACACTGAAGCTTTCTTT

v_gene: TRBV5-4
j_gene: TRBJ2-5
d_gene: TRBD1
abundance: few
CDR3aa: CASSSRQGQETQYF
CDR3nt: TGTGCCAGCAGTTCCAGACAGGGACAAGAGACCCAGTACTTC

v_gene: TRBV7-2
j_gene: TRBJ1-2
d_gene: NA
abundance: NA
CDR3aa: CASSLDPQGGGYTF
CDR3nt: TGTGCCAGCAGCTTAGACCCTCAGGGAGGAGGCTACACCTTC

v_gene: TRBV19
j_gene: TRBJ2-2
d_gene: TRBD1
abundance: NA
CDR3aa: CASKTGTGVPGELFF
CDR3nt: TGTGCCAGTAAAACCGGGACAGGGGTTCCCGGGGAGCTGTTTTTT

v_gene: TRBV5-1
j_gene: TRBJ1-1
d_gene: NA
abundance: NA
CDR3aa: CASSSGQPNTEAFF
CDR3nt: TGCGCCAGCAGCTCTGGACAGCCTAACACTGAAGCTTTCTTT

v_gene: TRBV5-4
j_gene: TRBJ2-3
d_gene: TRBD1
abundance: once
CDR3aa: CASSPPGQGGDTQYF
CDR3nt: TGTGCCAGCAGCCCACCGGGACAGGGGGGAGATACGCAGTATTTT

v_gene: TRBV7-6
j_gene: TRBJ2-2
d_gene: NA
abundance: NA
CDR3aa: CASSLSGFNTGELFF
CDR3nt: TGTGCCAGCAGCTTGTCCGGGTTTAACACCGGGGAGCTGTTTTTT

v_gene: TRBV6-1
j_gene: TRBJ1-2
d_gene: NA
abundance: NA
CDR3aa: CASSLSGGGYTF
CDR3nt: TGTGCCAGCAGCCTATCCGGAGGAGGCTACACCTTC

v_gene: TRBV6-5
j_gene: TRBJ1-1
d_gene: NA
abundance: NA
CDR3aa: CASSQTGPGATEAFF
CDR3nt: TGTGCCAGCAGCCAAACGGGGCCAGGGGCCACTGAAGCTTTCTTT

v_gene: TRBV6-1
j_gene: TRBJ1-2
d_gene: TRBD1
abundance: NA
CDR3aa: CASSQGGTDASGYTF
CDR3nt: TGTGCCAGCAGTCAAGGGGGGACAGACGCCTCTGGCTACACCTTC

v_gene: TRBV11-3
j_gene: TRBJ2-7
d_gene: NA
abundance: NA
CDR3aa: CASSSTRGQGGDEQYF
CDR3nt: TGTGCCAGCAGCTCAACCCGGGGGCAGGGAGGGGACGAGCAGTACTTC

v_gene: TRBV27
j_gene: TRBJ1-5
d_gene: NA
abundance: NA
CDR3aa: CASSPPQRGSPPHQPQHF
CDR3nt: TGTGCCAGCAGTCCTCCCCAAAGGGGATCCCCTCCTCATCAGCCCCAGCATTTT

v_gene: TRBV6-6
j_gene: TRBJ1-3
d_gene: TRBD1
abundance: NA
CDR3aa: CASSPGQGTGNTIYF
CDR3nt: TGTGCCAGCAGCCCGGGACAGGGGACTGGAAACACCATATATTTT